This T cell receptor (beta chain) was sequenced during a study of blood T cell repertoires in COVID-19. Germline V gene lookup returns CDR1 SGHDT and CDR2 YYEEEE. The CDR3 loop spans 14 amino acids. V lost 1 base and J 6 bases, leaving 13 bases between the germline ends. In the authors' methods: Quantification of nucleated cells was approximated via reference gene primer amplification. Clones were sequenced by immunoSEQ multiplex PCR, and TCRdb holds only the in-frame ones, with some missing. From that table come the V and J calls and clone size; the DNA was used to work out D and trimming. The table shows about 69,000 clones, with roughly 80% occurring only once.

The clonotype originates from a woman over 75 with acute or convalescent COVID-19. The chain couples TRBV5-6 to TRBJ2-5; the D gene is possibly TRBD1 (5 bases). The sequenced sample consisted of peripheral blood. As DNA, the CDR3 is TGTGCCAGCAGCTTGAGTGCAGGGAAAAAGACCCAGTACTTC. This codes for CASSLSAGKKTQYF.